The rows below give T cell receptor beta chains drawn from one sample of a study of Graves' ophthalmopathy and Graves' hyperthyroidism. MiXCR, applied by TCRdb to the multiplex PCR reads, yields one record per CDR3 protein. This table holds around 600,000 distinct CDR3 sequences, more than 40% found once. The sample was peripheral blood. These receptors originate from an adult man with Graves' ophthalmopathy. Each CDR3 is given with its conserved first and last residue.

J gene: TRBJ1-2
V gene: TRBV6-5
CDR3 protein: CASKGWGPGYTF

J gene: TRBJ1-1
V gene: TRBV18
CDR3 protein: CASSEQGNEAFF

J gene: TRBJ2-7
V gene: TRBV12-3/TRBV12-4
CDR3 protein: CASSLSAGEQYF

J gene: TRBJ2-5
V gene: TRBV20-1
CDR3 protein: CSAKRGGRSTETQYF

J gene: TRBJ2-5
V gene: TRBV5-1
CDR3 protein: CASSSEGGLQETQYF

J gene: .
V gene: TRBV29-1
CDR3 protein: CSVPGTNNEQFF

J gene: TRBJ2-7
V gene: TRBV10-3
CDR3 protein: CASSYSMTASYEQYF

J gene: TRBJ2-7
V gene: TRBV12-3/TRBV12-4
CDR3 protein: CASSSPGSSYEQYF

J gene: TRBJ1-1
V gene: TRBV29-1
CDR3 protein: CSVVQESNTEAFF

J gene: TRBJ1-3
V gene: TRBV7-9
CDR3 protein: CASSSDGPLNYGYTIYF

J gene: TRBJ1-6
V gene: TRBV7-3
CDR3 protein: CASSPGQGELSPLHF

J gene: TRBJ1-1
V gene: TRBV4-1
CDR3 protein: CAGSPRTGTNTEAFF

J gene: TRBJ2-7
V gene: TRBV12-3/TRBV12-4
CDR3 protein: CASSLGTGPSYEQYF